Sequencing of this TCR beta chain was carried out in a study of CD8 T cells in Susac syndrome. Random hexamers were used to reverse transcribe about 0.45 to 1 ug of RNA. TCRdb independently ran MiXCR on the immunoSEQ multiplex PCR reads; one entry per CDR3 protein. Of about 180,000 distinct CDR3 sequences listed, about 94% are singletons. This clonotype was detected once. Sample: CD4+ T cells from PBMCs. The clonotype originates from a human donor with Susac syndrome.

Here the CDR3 DNA reads TGTGCCAGCAGCCGTGTCGGGGAAGCTTTCTTT. Translating gives CASSRVGEAFF. The chain uses TRBV12-3 or TRBV12-4 and TRBJ1-1; D is ambiguous. Trimming stripped 6 bases from V and 8 bases from J, with 10 bases between. This CDR3 has 11 amino acids.